This T cell receptor (beta chain) was recovered during a study of shared clonotypes between healthy human individuals. Study-wide results and limits: Four donors held about 5% of naive CD4 clonotypes in common. The study drew on few donors, limiting represented genetic and exposure-history diversity.

Germline V gene sequence: CDR1 MGHRA, CDR2 YSYEKL. V gave up 4 bases and J gave up 7 bases; unmatched junction bases: 5. There are 14 residues in the CDR3. Terminally differentiated effector memory CD45RA+ cells were excluded by CCR7 positive selection of CD45RO-negative cells. Donors were Caucasian adults residing in Nashville, Tennessee, USA. A word on this clone: The antigen is undetermined.

The data were produced by immunoSEQ multiplex PCR, yet TCRdb's version contains in-frame clones alone and is incomplete. The table includes millions of clones, over 85% detected once. The TCR was taken from a man younger than 35 in good health. The chain has TRBV4-1 and TRBJ1-5, with 9 bases identical to TRBD1. Sequencing used naive CD8+ T cells sorted from blood. In nucleotides, the CDR3 is TGCGCCAGCAGCCTACAGGGGGCGGAGCAGCCCCAGCATTTT. It codes for CASSLQGAEQPQHF.